This TCR beta chain was identified in a study of T cells in localized non-small cell lung cancer. With regard to this clone: Its antigen is not identified.

TCRdb's table, derived via immunoSEQ multiplex PCR, lists solely in-frame clones and lacks some. The table has roughly 13,000 clones, roughly nine tenths seen once. Findings and caveats of the study: Maximal T cell clonality occurred in uninvolved adjacent lung, with tumor ranking below it.

Source: peripheral blood mononuclear cells, taken before any cancer treatment. This clonotype was obtained from a man aged 40 to 70 with stage III lung adenocarcinoma.

CDR3 sequence reads: CASSLVGLAGVEQYF. The CDR3 DNA reads as TGTGCCAGCAGCTTAGTAGGACTAGCGGGCGTCGAGCAGTACTTC. This sequence joins TRBV7-9 and TRBJ2-7; 11 bases match TRBD2. In germline, CDR1 is SEHNR, CDR2 FQNEAQ (reference sequence). The CDR3 loop spans 15 amino acids. Trimming at V came to 1 base and at J to 6 bases, leaving 5 bases not matched to a gene.